Sequencing of this TCR beta chain was carried out in a study of shared clonotypes between healthy human individuals. With 0 bases removed from V and 5 bases from J, the gap between germline ends came to 6 bases. The CDR3 covers 13 residues. CDR1 is SGDLS, CDR2 YYNGEE, per germline. In the authors' methods: For the immunoSEQ data, sequences were junction-only without quality scores, so filtering differed. The assay was immunoSEQ multiplex PCR, and TCRdb's table has in-frame clones only and misses some. The V and J calls and clone size come from that table; D and trimming were worked out from the DNA. The profile covers about 1.1 million clones, with approximately 80% appearing a single time and almost 0.9% taken by the ten largest.

The rearrangement uses TRBV9 and TRBJ1-5, with no clear D. The TCR was taken from a man aged 18 to 29 in good health. Some clones in this sample may be carry-over from other donors' samples. Sequencing was done on a sample of memory CD4+ T cells from PBMCs. Subset meaning: CD45RA-negative fraction. DNA for the CDR3: TGTGCCAGCAGCGTAGATTGGGATCAGCCCCAGCATTTT. Its protein is CASSVDWDQPQHF.